Below, 10 T cell receptor beta chains from the same sample are listed, as sequenced in a study of post-analysis software for immune sequencing data. General observations from the study: Among roughly five TRBV segments more frequent in patients than controls were TRBV5-6, TRBV5-1 and TRBV20-1.

Unique molecular identifiers were built into the TCR beta cDNA libraries. TCRdb re-called the PCR reads with MiXCR, one entry per CDR3 protein. The table has about 760,000 distinct CDR3 sequences, roughly 27% seen once; the top ten hold more than 0.45%. These receptors have no identified antigens. Sequencing was carried out using blood. Receptors were obtained from a girl between 10 and 17 years old with multiple sclerosis.

This clonotype was observed a handful of times. The genes are TRBV27 and TRBJ2-5; D is tentatively TRBD1 or TRBD2 (5 bases each). The germline V and J ends were trimmed by 7 bases and 3 bases, with 15 bases remaining between them. Germline CDR1 MNHEY, CDR2 SMNVEV (reference sequence). The CDR3 loop spans 14 amino acids. The CDR3 here is CASMRGGSEETQYF. For the CDR3, the DNA is TGTGCCAGCATGAGGGGCGGGTCCGAAGAGACCCAGTACTTC.

This clonotype has a handful of counts. The chain uses TRBV7-9 and TRBJ1-2, with 11 bases lining up with TRBD1. CDR1 and CDR2 from the germline V gene are SEHNR and FQNEAQ (reference sequence). J was trimmed by 3 bases and V by 5 bases; bases with no gene match: 5. The CDR3 sequence is 15 residues long. The CDR3 reads CASSDRDRGDYGYTF. The CDR3 DNA reads TGTGCCAGCAGCGATAGGGACAGGGGGGACTATGGCTACACCTTC.

The V gene is TRBV5-1, the J gene TRBJ2-1, with D perhaps matching TRBD1 (6 bases). The V gene lost 4 bases and the J gene lost 2 bases, with 16 bases spanning the gap. The CDR3 is 16 amino acids. Germline lookup yields CDR1 SGHRS and CDR2 YFSETQ. The CDR3 coding sequence is TGCGCCAGCAGCCTCCGGGACACTCTAACCTACAATGAGCAGTTCTTC. Translating it yields CASSLRDTLTYNEQFF.

The chain combines TRBV12-3 or TRBV12-4 with TRBJ2-1; D uncertain. This CDR3 comprises 14 residues. Trimming took 2 bases from V and 5 from J, leaving 10 bases between them. The CDR3 loop reads CASSLPVGNNEQFF. The CDR3 region has the DNA TGTGCCAGCAGTTTACCGGTCGGAAACAATGAGCAGTTCTTC.

This clonotype was seen a handful of times. The chain is built from TRBV2 and TRBJ1-5; unclear D gene. Germline values: CDR1 SNHLY, CDR2 FYNNEI. This CDR3 spans 16 amino acids. The V end lost 6 bases, the J end lost 0 bases, and 15 bases lay between the germline ends. The CDR3: CASRSAPVNSNQPQHF. The CDR3 nucleotides are TGTGCCAGCAGATCCGCCCCCGTAAATAGCAATCAGCCCCAGCATTTT.

The chain couples TRBV6-2 or TRBV6-3 to TRBJ2-1; TRBD2 agrees at 13 bases. This CDR3 comprises 15 residues. Germline CDR1 MNHEY, CDR2 SVGEGT. Trimming removed 10 bases from V and 9 bases from J; junction bases left unmatched: 12. The CDR3 sequence: CAISPGLAGFSEQFF. The DNA for the CDR3 is TGTGCCATCTCCCCGGGACTAGCGGGATTCAGTGAGCAGTTCTTC.

This sequence joins TRBV20-1 and TRBJ1-6; perhaps TRBD1 as D (6 bases). This CDR3 is built from 15 residues. Germline lookup yields CDR1 DFQATT and CDR2 SNEGSKA (reference sequence). The V gene lost 5 bases and the J gene lost 5 bases, with 16 bases spanning the gap. The CDR3 DNA reads as TGCAGTGCTCACGCGGGGGCGGGGAATAATTCACCCCTCCACTTT. The encoded protein is CSAHAGAGNNSPLHF.

This clonotype was picked up one time. This chain uses TRBV11-1 with TRBJ2-1; 11 bases match TRBD2. Per the germline V gene, CDR1 is SGHAT and CDR2 is FQDESV (reference sequence). The CDR3 covers 21 residues. The ends lost 1 base at V and 0 bases at J; junction bases unmatched: 14. The CDR3 reads CASSLVRAASGRRSSYNEQFF. DNA for the CDR3: TGTGCCAGCAGCTTAGTTCGCGCTGCTAGCGGGAGGCGTAGCTCCTACAATGAGCAGTTCTTC.

This rearrangement joins TRBV28 to TRBJ1-1; no reliable D call. This CDR3 region has 13 residues. In germline, CDR1 is MDHEN, CDR2 SYDVKM. V lost 2 bases to trimming and J lost 0 bases, with 4 bases between them. CDR3 residues: CASSLPVNTEAFF. Written as DNA, the CDR3 is TGTGCCAGCAGTTTACCCGTGAACACTGAAGCTTTCTTT.

This clonotype turned up a few times. The rearrangement uses TRBV6-2 or TRBV6-3 and TRBJ2-3; 12 bases match TRBD2. V was pared by 6 bases and J by 2 bases, with 6 bases of the junction left unmatched. Germline V gives CDR1 MNHEY, CDR2 SVGEGT. The CDR3 totals 16 residues. The DNA of the CDR3 is TGTGCCAGCAGACTCGGACTAGCGGGAAACACAGATACGCAGTATTTT. Encoded protein: CASRLGLAGNTDTQYF.